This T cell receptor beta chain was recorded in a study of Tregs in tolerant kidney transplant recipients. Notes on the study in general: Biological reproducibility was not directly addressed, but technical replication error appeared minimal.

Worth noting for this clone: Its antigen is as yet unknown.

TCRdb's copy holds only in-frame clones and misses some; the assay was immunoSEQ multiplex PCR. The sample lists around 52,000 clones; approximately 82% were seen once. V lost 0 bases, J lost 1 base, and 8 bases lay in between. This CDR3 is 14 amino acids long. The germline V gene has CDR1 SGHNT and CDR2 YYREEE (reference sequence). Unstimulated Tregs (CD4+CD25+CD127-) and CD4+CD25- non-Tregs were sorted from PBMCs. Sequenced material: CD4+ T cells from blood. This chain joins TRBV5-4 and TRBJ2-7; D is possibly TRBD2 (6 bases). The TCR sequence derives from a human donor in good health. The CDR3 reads CASSLGGESYEQYF. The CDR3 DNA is TGTGCCAGCAGCTTGGGCGGGGAGTCCTACGAGCAGTACTTC. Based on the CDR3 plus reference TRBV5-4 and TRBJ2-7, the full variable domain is ETGVTQSPTHLIKTRGQQVTLRCSSQSGHNTVSWYQQALGQGPQFIFQYYREEENGRGNFPPRFSGLQFPNYSSELNVNALELDDSALYLCASSLGGESYEQYFGPGTRLTVT.